The 27 T cell receptor beta chains below were found in one sample sequenced in a study of blood T cell repertoires in COVID-19. Some clones are missing from TCRdb's copy, which holds only in-frame ones; the method was immunoSEQ multiplex PCR. Among over 250,000 clones, 70% to 90% were seen once, and the ten largest hold around 0.92%. Source material: PBMCs or T cells enriched from blood (not recorded which). Source of these receptors: a woman younger than 45 who had recovered from COVID-19.

The chain has TRBV3-1 (or the pseudogene TRBV3-2) and TRBJ2-1; the match to TRBD2 covers 14 bases. After removal of 4 bases from V and 5 bases from J, the junction contained 10 bases not matched to a gene. CDR3 length equals 18 residues. The V gene's germline CDR1 is LGHDT and CDR2 YNNKEL (reference sequence). The CDR3 protein is CASSPGLAGEGLNNEQFF. CDR3 sequence (DNA): TGTGCCAGCAGCCCGGGACTAGCGGGGGAGGGGCTTAACAATGAGCAGTTCTTC.

The V call is TRBV24-1, the J call TRBJ2-7; D not certain. This CDR3 has 16 amino acids. Trimming shortened V by 4 bases and J by 0 bases, and 15 bases separated the two germline ends. Germline V gives CDR1 KGHDR, CDR2 SFDVKD. CDR3 region: CATSDATARSSYEQYF. In nucleotides, the CDR3 is TGTGCCACCAGTGACGCCACGGCGAGGAGCTCCTACGAGCAGTACTTC.

The chain uses TRBV5-6 and TRBJ2-7; perhaps TRBD1 as D (6 bases). The germline V and J ends were trimmed by 2 bases and 0 bases, with 18 bases remaining between them. The germline gives CDR1 SGHDT, CDR2 YYEEEE. The CDR3 has 17 amino acids. The CDR3 spells CASSLYYRVANSYEQYF. The CDR3 coding sequence is TGTGCCAGCAGCTTATACTACAGGGTGGCCAACTCCTACGAGCAGTACTTC.

This clone was found once. This chain links TRBV11-3 with TRBJ2-2; TRBD1 might be the D (6 bases). This CDR3 region has 14 residues. V lost 6 bases and J lost 4, with 12 bases in between. The germline V gene has CDR1 SGHNT and CDR2 YENEEA. In DNA form, the CDR3 reads TGTGCCAGCAGTTACACAGGGAGCACCGGGGAGCTGTTTTTT. It yields the protein CASSYTGSTGELFF.

This sequence joins TRBV15 and TRBJ1-2; 8 nucleotides align to TRBD1. Germline V CDR1 and CDR2: LNHNV, YYDKDF (reference sequence). The CDR3 covers 16 residues. Germline trimming cut 0 bases from V and 8 bases from J; bases unmatched to any gene: 11. CDR3: CATSRDLGTGVLGYTF. CDR3 in DNA: TGTGCCACCAGCAGAGATTTGGGGACAGGAGTCTTAGGCTACACCTTC.

This clone was seen only once. The gene calls are TRBV3-1 (or the pseudogene TRBV3-2) and TRBJ2-3; 9 bases align to TRBD2. Germline V gives CDR1 LGHDT, CDR2 YNNKEL (reference sequence). The CDR3 is made up of 15 amino acids. V lost 4 bases to trimming and J lost 6 bases; unmatched junction nucleotides: 8. The CDR3 region is CASSLLAGSPDTQYF. The CDR3 DNA reads TGTGCCAGCAGCCTCCTAGCGGGGTCCCCCGATACGCAGTATTTT.

The chain is built from TRBV20-1 and TRBJ2-3; TRBD2 agrees at 10 bases. With V trimmed by 3 bases and J by 8 bases, 11 bases remained unmatched. The CDR3 runs to 15 residues. Germline V gives CDR1 DFQATT, CDR2 SNEGSKA (reference sequence). Written as DNA, the CDR3 is TGCAGTGCTAGTAGTCTAGCGGGAGCGGACGGTACGCAGTATTTT. Amino acid sequence: CSASSLAGADGTQYF.

This chain links TRBV27 with TRBJ2-7; TRBD2 is a possible D gene (6 bases). The germline CDR1 and CDR2 sequences are MNHEY and SMNVEV (reference sequence). This CDR3 spans 15 amino acids. V was cut by 6 bases and J by 5 bases, with 20 bases left in between. The CDR3 reads CASRTNAGSGNEQYF. DNA for the CDR3: TGTGCCAGCAGAACCAATGCCGGGAGTGGGAACGAGCAGTACTTC.

The V and J genes are TRBV2 and TRBJ2-4; no firm D call. Germline V gives CDR1 SNHLY, CDR2 FYNNEI. Trimming pared 3 bases from V and 5 bases from J, leaving 8 bases between. This CDR3 contains 13 residues. CDR3 region: CASSDLFQNIQYF. Here the CDR3 DNA reads TGTGCCAGCAGTGATCTGTTTCAAAACATTCAGTACTTC.

The V gene is TRBV5-1, the J gene TRBJ2-2; TRBD1 might be the D (5 bases). Trimming pared 0 bases from V and 4 bases from J, leaving 13 bases between. The CDR3 is made up of 16 amino acids. In germline, CDR1 is SGHRS, CDR2 YFSETQ. This CDR3 reads CASSLARQGITGELFF. The CDR3 DNA sequence: TGCGCCAGCAGCTTGGCCAGGCAGGGAATCACCGGGGAGCTGTTTTTT.

J is TRBJ2-1 and V is TRBV28; tentatively, D is TRBD2 (7 bases). Between the trimmed V and J ends, which lost 1 base and 1 base, there was a span of 14 bases. Germline assignment: CDR1 MDHEN and CDR2 SYDVKM. The CDR3 runs to 17 residues. The CDR3 coding sequence is TGTGCCAGCAGTTTATTGGGTAGGGGGGGTTCCTACAATGAGCAGTTCTTC. Translated, it gives CASSLLGRGGSYNEQFF. The full variable domain, in which reference TRBV28 and TRBJ2-1 provide the parts outside the CDR3, is DVKVTQSSRYLVKRTGEKVFLECVQDMDHENMFWYRQDPGLGLRLIYFSYDVKMKEKGDIPEGYSVSREKKERFSLILESASTNQTSMYLCASSLLGRGGSYNEQFFGPGTRLTVL.

The chain is built from TRBV5-1 and TRBJ1-2, with 8 bases identical to TRBD1. The germline gives CDR1 SGHRS, CDR2 YFSETQ. J gave up 7 bases and V 4 bases, and 12 bases lay outside the gene matches. This CDR3 has 15 residues. The CDR3 loop is CASSLRGRGFAGYTF. The CDR3 bases are TGCGCCAGCAGCCTCAGGGGGCGCGGATTTGCTGGCTACACCTTC.

This chain joins TRBV19 and TRBJ1-2; 9 positions match TRBD1. This CDR3 has 15 residues. V was clipped by 4 bases and J by 7 bases; unmatched bases: 10. Germline assignment: CDR1 LNHDA and CDR2 SQIVND (reference sequence). CDR3 in DNA: TGTGCCAGTAGTAGAGGACAGGGGTTCTATTCTGGCTACACCTTC. Protein product: CASSRGQGFYSGYTF.

In its sample, this clone was seen once. The chain has TRBV12-2 and TRBJ1-6; the table's D call, TRBD1, was not checked against the DNA. TRBV12-2 has pseudogene status. CDR3 length: 20 residues. CDR3 in DNA: TGTGCAAGTCGCCCCAGTCAGGGACAGGGAGGGGATGTCTGGAGTTCACCCCTCCACTTT. Translating gives CASRPSQGQGGDVWSSPLHF.

This clone showed up just a few times. The V and J genes are TRBV27 and TRBJ1-4; tentatively, D is TRBD1 (5 bases). The CDR3 length is 16 residues. Germline V lookup: CDR1 MNHEY, CDR2 SMNVEV (reference sequence). The ends were cut back, 3 bases at V and 14 bases at J, with 25 bases in the middle. In nucleotides, the CDR3 is TGTGCCAGCAGTTTTCTGCAAGGGTTGGGGCCCACTTATCTGTTTTTT. This gives the protein CASSFLQGLGPTYLFF.

This clone was picked up one time. The V and J genes are TRBV9 and TRBJ1-2; 7 bases are a match to TRBD1. This CDR3 contains 11 residues. The V gene end was trimmed by 4 bases and the J gene end by 13 bases; junction bases not matched to a gene: 7. Germline assignment: CDR1 SGDLS and CDR2 YYNGEE. Here the CDR3 DNA reads TGTGCCAGCAGCCAGGGGGGACAGCCCACCTTC. It translates to CASSQGGQPTF.

V gene TRBV5-1 combines with J gene TRBJ1-6, with 9 bases matching TRBD1. The CDR3 is 15 residues long. Germline CDR1 reads SGHRS; CDR2 reads YFSETQ. The V and J ends lost 7 bases and 3 bases, in that order; junction bases with no gene match: 5. CDR3 sequence (DNA): TGCGCCAGCTCAACGGGACAGGGCTATAATTCACCCCTCCACTTT. It codes for CASSTGQGYNSPLHF.

This chain links TRBV5-1 with TRBJ2-7, with 12 bases lining up with TRBD2. Per the germline V gene, CDR1 is SGHRS and CDR2 is YFSETQ. The V and J ends lost 5 bases and 7 bases, in that order; junction bases with no gene match: 10. This CDR3 region has 15 residues. In nucleotides, the CDR3 is TGCGCCAGCAGGGTTAGGACTAGCGGGACTGGAGAGCAGTACTTC. Amino acid sequence: CASRVRTSGTGEQYF.

This chain joins TRBV6-2 or TRBV6-3 and TRBJ2-7; 7 bases agree with TRBD2. The CDR3 covers 15 residues. After removal of 4 bases from V and 2 bases from J, the junction contained 8 bases not matched to a gene. CDR1 is MNHEY and CDR2 is SVGEGT in the germline V gene. For the CDR3, the DNA is TGTGCCAGCAGTTTTCTAGCGGATAGCGCCTACGAGCAGTACTTC. This encodes CASSFLADSAYEQYF.

The chain joins TRBV27 to TRBJ1-5; D perhaps matches TRBD1 (5 bases). Germline CDR1 MNHEY, CDR2 SMNVEV (reference sequence). V lost 4 bases and J lost 8, with 15 bases in between. The CDR3 consists of 14 residues. CDR3 amino acids: CASSSTGSLEPQHF. The DNA of the CDR3 is TGTGCCAGCAGTTCCACAGGCTCTCTGGAGCCCCAGCATTTT.

The V gene is TRBV2, the J gene TRBJ1-3; tentative D call: TRBD1 (5 bases). Per germline, CDR1 SNHLY and CDR2 FYNNEI. The V gene lost 6 bases and the J gene lost 0 bases, with 12 bases spanning the gap. CDR3 length: 15 residues. DNA of the CDR3: TGTGCCAGCAGCGTTGACAGAGACTCTGGAAACACCATATATTTT. This translates into CASSVDRDSGNTIYF.

This chain connects TRBV5-8 to TRBJ1-2; D is ambiguous. The CDR3 spans 13 residues. Germline V gene sequence: CDR1 SGHTS, CDR2 YDEGEE. V lost 1 base to trimming and J lost 4 bases, with 8 bases between them. CDR3 sequence: CASSLLSVYGYTF. CDR3 coding DNA: TGTGCCAGCAGCTTGTTGTCGGTCTATGGCTACACCTTC.

The chain recombines TRBV9 with TRBJ1-2; tentative D call: TRBD1 (6 bases). The CDR3 length is 13 residues. Trimming took off 4 bases at V and 6 bases at J, with 13 bases between the two ends. The germline gives CDR1 SGDLS, CDR2 YYNGEE. The CDR3 nucleotides read TGTGCCAGCAGCCGCGGGGGGGCAGATGGCTACACCTTC. Translating gives CASSRGGADGYTF. The variable domain in full, with the rest retrieved from reference TRBV9 and TRBJ1-2, is DSGVTQTPKHLITATGQRVTLRCSPRSGDLSVYWYQQSLDQGLQFLIQYYNGEERAKGNILERFSAQQFPDLHSELNLSSLELGDSALYFCASSRGGADGYTFGSGTRLTVV.

This sequence joins TRBV5-4 and TRBJ2-7; 8 positions agree with TRBD2. Per germline, CDR1 SGHNT and CDR2 YYREEE (reference sequence). The junction had 6 bases not matched to a gene; V was cut back by 1 base and J by 3 bases. The CDR3 has 15 amino acids. CDR3: CASSLKRELFYEQYF. The CDR3, as DNA: TGTGCCAGCAGCTTGAAGCGGGAGTTATTCTACGAGCAGTACTTC.

The chain combines TRBV10-1 with TRBJ1-2, with 7 bases matching TRBD1. Germline CDR1 is WNHNN and CDR2 is SYGVQD (reference sequence). This CDR3 has 15 amino acids. The V and J ends lost 6 bases and 3 bases, in that order; junction bases with no gene match: 10. CDR3 coding DNA: TGCGCCAGCAGCGACAACAGGGGTGGTGACTATGGCTACACCTTC. Its translation is CASSDNRGGDYGYTF.

V usage is TRBV19 and J usage is TRBJ2-5, with D perhaps TRBD1 (6 bases). Between the trimmed V and J ends, which lost 8 bases and 4 bases, there was a span of 11 bases. The germline V gene encodes CDR1 LNHDA and CDR2 SQIVND (reference sequence). The CDR3 contains 12 residues. CDR3 in DNA: TGTGCCAGTGGAACAGGGTTAGAGACCCAGTACTTC. Its translation is CASGTGLETQYF. Complete variable domain (other parts from reference TRBV19 and TRBJ2-5): DGGITQSPKYLFRKEGQNVTLSCEQNLNHDAMYWYRQDPGQGLRLIYYSQIVNDFQKGDIAEGYSVSREKKESFPLTVTSAQKNPTAFYLCASGTGLETQYFGPGTRLLVL.

This chain connects TRBV5-1 to TRBJ2-4; TRBD1 is a possible D gene (6 bases). This CDR3 comprises 14 residues. The germline gives CDR1 SGHRS, CDR2 YFSETQ. The germline V and J ends were trimmed by 3 bases and 2 bases, with 9 bases remaining between them. The CDR3 sequence: CASSSGETKNIQYF. The CDR3 DNA sequence: TGCGCCAGCAGCTCAGGGGAAACCAAAAACATTCAGTACTTC. Variable domain in full (rest from reference TRBV5-1 and TRBJ2-4): KAGVTQTPRYLIKTRGQQVTLSCSPISGHRSVSWYQQTPGQGLQFLFEYFSETQRNKGNFPGRFSGRQFSNSRSEMNVSTLELGDSALYLCASSSGETKNIQYFGAGTRLSVL.